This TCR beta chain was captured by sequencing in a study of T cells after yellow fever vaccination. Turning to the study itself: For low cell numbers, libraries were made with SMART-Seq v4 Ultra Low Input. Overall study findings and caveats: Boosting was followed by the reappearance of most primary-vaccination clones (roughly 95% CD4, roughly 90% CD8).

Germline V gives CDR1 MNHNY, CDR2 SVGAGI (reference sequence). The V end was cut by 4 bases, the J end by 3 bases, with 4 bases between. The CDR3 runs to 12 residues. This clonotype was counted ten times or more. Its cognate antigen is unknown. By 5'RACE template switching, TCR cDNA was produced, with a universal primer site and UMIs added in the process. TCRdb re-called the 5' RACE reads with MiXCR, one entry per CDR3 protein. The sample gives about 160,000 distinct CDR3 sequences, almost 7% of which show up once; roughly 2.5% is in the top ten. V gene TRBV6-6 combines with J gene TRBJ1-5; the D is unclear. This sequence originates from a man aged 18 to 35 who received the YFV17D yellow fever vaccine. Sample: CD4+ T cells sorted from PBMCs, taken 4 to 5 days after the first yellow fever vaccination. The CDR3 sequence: CASSFVNQPQHF. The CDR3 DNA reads TGTGCCAGCAGTTTCGTCAATCAGCCCCAGCATTTT.